This TCR beta chain stems from a study of post-analysis software for immune sequencing data. Turning to the study itself: The cohort encompassed relapsing-remitting, secondary progressive and progressive-relapsing multiple sclerosis disease courses.

General study points: Same-batch preparations were strongly co-clustered by F measure. When patients were compared with controls, five TRBV segments were more frequent, TRBV5-6, TRBV5-1 and TRBV20-1 among them. People with multiple sclerosis had a significantly lower normalized Chao1 diversity than controls did.

The TCR beta cDNA libraries carried unique molecular identifiers. Some 500,000 cDNA molecules were recovered from an input of roughly 0.85 to 10 million T cells. TCRdb re-derived calls from the PCR reads in MiXCR, one entry per CDR3 protein. The repertoire has 400,000 to 500,000 distinct CDR3 sequences, about 39% of them found once; the top ten carry less than 10%. CDR3 length equals 13 residues. Germline V gene lookup returns CDR1 DFQATT and CDR2 SNEGSKA (reference sequence). The V end lost 1 base, the J end lost 6 bases, and 9 bases lay between the germline ends. This clonotype was counted between two and nine times. Its antigen remains unknown.

Sequences were obtained from blood. The origin of this receptor is a girl aged 2 to 10 with multiple sclerosis. This sequence joins TRBV20-1 and TRBJ1-4; a weak D match, TRBD1 (5 bases). The CDR3 DNA reads as TGCAGTGCTAGAGTGGGGCGGGATGAAAAACTGTTTTTT. This gives the protein CSARVGRDEKLFF.